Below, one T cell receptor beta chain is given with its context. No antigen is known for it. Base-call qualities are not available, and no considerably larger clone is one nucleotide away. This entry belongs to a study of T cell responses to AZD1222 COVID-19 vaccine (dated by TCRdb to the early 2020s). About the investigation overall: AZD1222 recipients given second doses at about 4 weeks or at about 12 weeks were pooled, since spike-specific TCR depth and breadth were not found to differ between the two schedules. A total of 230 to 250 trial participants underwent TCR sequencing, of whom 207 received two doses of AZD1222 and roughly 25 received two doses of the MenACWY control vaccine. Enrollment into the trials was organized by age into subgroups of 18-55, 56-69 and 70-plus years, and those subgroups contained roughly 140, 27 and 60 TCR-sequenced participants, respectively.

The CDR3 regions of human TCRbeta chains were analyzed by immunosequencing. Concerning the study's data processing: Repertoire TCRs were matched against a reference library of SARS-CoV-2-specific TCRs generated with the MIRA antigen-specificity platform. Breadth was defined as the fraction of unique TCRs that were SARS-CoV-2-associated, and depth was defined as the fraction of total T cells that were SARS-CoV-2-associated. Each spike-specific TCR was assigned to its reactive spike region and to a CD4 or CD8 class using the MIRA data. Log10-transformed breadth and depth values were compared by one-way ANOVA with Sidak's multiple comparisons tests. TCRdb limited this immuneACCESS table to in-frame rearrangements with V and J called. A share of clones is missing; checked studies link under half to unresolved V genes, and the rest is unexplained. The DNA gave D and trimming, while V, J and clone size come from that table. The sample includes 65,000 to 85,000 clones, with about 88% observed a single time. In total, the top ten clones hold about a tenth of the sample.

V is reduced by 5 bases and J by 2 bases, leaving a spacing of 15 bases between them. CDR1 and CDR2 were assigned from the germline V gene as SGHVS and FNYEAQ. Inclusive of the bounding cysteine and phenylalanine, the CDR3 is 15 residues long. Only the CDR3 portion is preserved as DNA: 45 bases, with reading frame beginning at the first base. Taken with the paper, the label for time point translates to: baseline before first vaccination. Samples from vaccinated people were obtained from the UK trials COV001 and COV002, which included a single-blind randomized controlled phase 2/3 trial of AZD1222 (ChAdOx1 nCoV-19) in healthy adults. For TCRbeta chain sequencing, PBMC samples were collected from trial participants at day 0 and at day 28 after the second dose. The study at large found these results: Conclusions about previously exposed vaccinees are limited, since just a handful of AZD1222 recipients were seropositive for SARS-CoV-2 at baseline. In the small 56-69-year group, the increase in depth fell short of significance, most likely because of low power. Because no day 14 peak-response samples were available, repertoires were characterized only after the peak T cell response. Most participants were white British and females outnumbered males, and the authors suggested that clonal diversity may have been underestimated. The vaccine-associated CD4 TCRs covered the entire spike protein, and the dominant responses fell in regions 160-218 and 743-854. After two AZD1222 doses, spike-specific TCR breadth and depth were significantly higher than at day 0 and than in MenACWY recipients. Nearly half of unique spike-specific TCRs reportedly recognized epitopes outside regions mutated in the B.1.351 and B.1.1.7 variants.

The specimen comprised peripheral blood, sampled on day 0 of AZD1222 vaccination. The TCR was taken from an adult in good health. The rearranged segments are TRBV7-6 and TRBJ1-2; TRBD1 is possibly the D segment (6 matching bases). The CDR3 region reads CASSLRLGGNYGYTF. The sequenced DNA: TGTGCCAGCAGCCTGCGCCTGGGGGGCAACTATGGCTACACCTTC.